The 32 T cell receptor beta chains in this list originate from one sample, sequenced in a study of radiation and T cells in renal cell carcinoma. Here immunoSEQ multiplex PCR was the method, and the copy in TCRdb shows in-frame clones only, minus some. The sample records 40,000 to 50,000 clones, around 83% being singletons. Time point here: baseline pretreatment blood. Treatment given: 15 Gy SBRT to primary tumor, nephrectomy 4 weeks later. The sequenced sample was blood, obtained from a patient whose treatment included radiotherapy and nephrectomy. Receptors originate from a woman aged 70-85 years with renal cell carcinoma.

This clone was seen a few times. The genes are TRBV12-5 and TRBJ2-1; 12 nucleotides match TRBD2. Germline assignment: CDR1 LGHNT and CDR2 FRNRAP. V dropped 3 bases and J dropped 7; count of bases not matched to a gene: 4. The length of the CDR3 is 15 residues. CDR3 sequence reads: CASGFPGLAGNEQFF. The CDR3 nucleotides are TGTGCTAGTGGTTTCCCCGGACTAGCGGGGAATGAGCAGTTCTTC.

The chain carries TRBV5-1 and TRBJ2-7; 7 bases align to TRBD1. Germline trimming cut 3 bases from V and 0 bases from J; bases unmatched to any gene: 12. Germline V lookup: CDR1 SGHRS, CDR2 YFSETQ. This CDR3 spans 17 amino acids. The DNA of the CDR3 is TGCGCCAGCAGCTACCGGGATAGGGGGCTGCGCTCCTACGAGCAGTACTTC. Amino acid sequence: CASSYRDRGLRSYEQYF. The variable domain in full, with the rest retrieved from reference TRBV5-1 and TRBJ2-7, is KAGVTQTPRYLIKTRGQQVTLSCSPISGHRSVSWYQQTPGQGLQFLFEYFSETQRNKGNFPGRFSGRQFSNSRSEMNVSTLELGDSALYLCASSYRDRGLRSYEQYFGPGTRLTVT.

V usage is TRBV27 and J usage is TRBJ2-7, with a weak D call TRBD1 (6 bases). The CDR3 sequence is 15 residues long. CDR1 and CDR2 from the germline V gene are MNHEY and SMNVEV (reference sequence). The V end lost 3 bases, the J end lost 2 bases, and 14 bases lay between the germline ends. CDR3 in amino acids: CASSFATGETYEQYF. CDR3 in DNA: TGTGCCAGCAGTTTTGCGACAGGAGAAACCTACGAGCAGTACTTC.

CDR3 sequence (DNA): TGTGCCATCAGTGAGTCGGGACAGGGGGAGACTGAAGCTTTCTTT. Its protein product is CAISESGQGETEAFF. The chain has TRBV10-3 and TRBJ1-1; 11 bases match TRBD1. Germline V lookup: CDR1 ENHRY, CDR2 SYGVKD. This CDR3 has 15 amino acids. The V segment lost 0 bases and the J segment 5 bases; nucleotides outside the gene matches: 2.

In its sample, this clone was seen once. The chain carries TRBV7-7 and TRBJ2-5; D tentatively fits TRBD1 or TRBD2 (7 bases each). Per the germline V gene, CDR1 is SSHAT and CDR2 is FNYEAQ (reference sequence). Trimming pared 4 bases from V and 2 bases from J, leaving 14 bases between. CDR3 length: 15 residues. CDR3 sequence: CASSSGGGSQETQYF. The CDR3 DNA reads as TGTGCCAGCAGCTCAGGGGGAGGGAGTCAAGAGACCCAGTACTTC.

This sequence joins TRBV19 and TRBJ2-7; D possibly corresponds to TRBD1 (6 bases). Trimming took 5 bases from V and 6 from J, leaving 14 bases between them. CDR1 is LNHDA and CDR2 is SQIVND in the germline V gene (reference sequence). The CDR3 length is 13 residues. The DNA for the CDR3 is TGTGCCAGTAGTGTACAGGGACATGCCGAGCAGTACTTC. Protein sequence: CASSVQGHAEQYF.

The chain joins TRBV10-1 to TRBJ2-7; possible D gene TRBD2, 5 bases. The CDR3 runs to 12 residues. CDR1 WNHNN and CDR2 SYGVQD come from the germline V gene (reference sequence). V shed 3 bases and J shed 7 bases, with 10 bases lying between them. The CDR3 region has the DNA TGCGCCAGCAGTGAATCTCCGGGGGAGCAGTACTTC. Translated: CASSESPGEQYF.

This CDR3 is CSVRGGQGSYEQYF. DNA of the CDR3: TGCAGCGTGAGGGGGGGACAGGGTTCCTACGAGCAGTACTTC. This sequence joins TRBV29-1 and TRBJ2-5; 9 bases map to TRBD1. The closer fit of TRBJ2-7 to the DNA end suggests the J call may be wrong. The CDR3 runs 14 residues. From germline, CDR1 is SQVTM and CDR2 ANQGSEA.

The J gene is TRBJ1-5, the V gene TRBV5-6; D not resolved. The CDR3 length is 16 residues. V lost 0 bases and J lost 7, with 17 bases in between. Germline V gene data show CDR1 as SGHDT and CDR2 as YYEEEE. CDR3: CASSLVGLRRGQPQHF. In nucleotides, the CDR3 is TGTGCCAGCAGCTTGGTAGGGTTAAGGCGCGGACAGCCCCAGCATTTT.

V usage is TRBV6-5 and J usage is TRBJ2-5; 9 bases map to TRBD1. Per the germline V gene, CDR1 is MNHEY and CDR2 is SVGAGI. V lost 2 bases to trimming and J lost 2 bases; unmatched junction nucleotides: 0. The CDR3 has 14 residues. In DNA form, the CDR3 reads TGTGCCAGCAGTTACGACAGGGGGCAAGAGACCCAGTACTTC. Its translation is CASSYDRGQETQYF.

V and J are TRBV28 and TRBJ2-7, with 7 bases identical to TRBD1. The CDR3 is made up of 14 amino acids. Per germline, CDR1 MDHEN and CDR2 SYDVKM. V lost 5 bases to trimming and J lost 1 base; unmatched junction nucleotides: 5. The CDR3 DNA is TGTGCCAGCAGTCCAAGGGACAGTTCCTACGAGCAGTACTTC. The encoded protein is CASSPRDSSYEQYF.

The CDR3 region is CASSSTINNEQFF. Written as DNA, the CDR3 is TGTGCCAGCAGCTCTACCATAAACAATGAGCAGTTCTTC. The gene calls are TRBV11-2 and TRBJ2-1; no reliable D call. Germline lookup yields CDR1 SGHAT and CDR2 FQNNGV. Trimming shortened V by 4 bases and J by 5 bases, and 9 bases separated the two germline ends. The CDR3 is 13 amino acids.

CDR3 region: CASSEGTVNYGYTF. In DNA, the CDR3 is TGTGCCAGCAGTGAAGGGACCGTAAACTATGGCTACACCTTC. This chain connects TRBV6-4 to TRBJ1-2, with a possible D match to TRBD1 (5 bases). Germline V gene sequence: CDR1 MRHNA, CDR2 SNTAGT. Trimming removed 3 bases from V and 2 bases from J, with 10 bases in between. The CDR3 length is 14 residues.

The rearrangement uses TRBV7-6 and TRBJ2-7; 9 bases align to TRBD1. The CDR3 spans 14 residues. CDR1 is SGHVS, CDR2 FNYEAQ, per germline. J lost 3 bases, V lost 5 bases, and 5 bases had no gene match. Here the CDR3 reads CASSLSGQGYEQYF. CDR3 sequence (DNA): TGTGCCAGCAGCCTTTCGGGACAGGGCTACGAGCAGTACTTC. The full variable domain, its missing parts supplied by reference TRBV7-6 and TRBJ2-7, is GAGVSQSPRYKVTKRGQDVALRCDPISGHVSLYWYRQALGQGPEFLTYFNYEAQQDKSGLPNDRFSAERPEGSISTLTIQRTEQRDSAMYRCASSLSGQGYEQYFGPGTRLTVT.

V gene TRBV10-3 combines with J gene TRBJ2-2; D possibly corresponds to TRBD2 (6 bases). The V and J ends lost 0 bases and 7 bases respectively, with 12 bases between them. The CDR3 has 15 amino acids. The germline V gene encodes CDR1 ENHRY and CDR2 SYGVKD. The CDR3 sequence is CAISESWGDRGELFF. For the CDR3, the DNA is TGTGCCATCAGTGAGTCTTGGGGGGATCGCGGGGAGCTGTTTTTT.

The rearrangement links TRBV5-4 to TRBJ1-2; a possible D gene is TRBD1 (5 bases). Germline V lookup: CDR1 SGHNT, CDR2 YYREEE (reference sequence). The CDR3 spans 13 residues. V was cut by 7 bases and J by 2 bases, with 12 bases left in between. The chain's CDR3 is CASRGDQNYGYTF. The CDR3 region has the DNA TGTGCCAGCCGGGGGGACCAGAACTATGGCTACACCTTC.

The rearrangement uses TRBV5-4 and TRBJ2-1; 11 bases are shared with TRBD2. The ends lost 2 bases at V and 5 bases at J; junction bases unmatched: 3. The CDR3 runs 15 residues. CDR1 and CDR2 (germline): SGHNT, YYREEE (reference sequence). CDR3 sequence (DNA): TGTGCCAGCAGCTTCCAGACTAGCGGGGACAATGAGCAGTTCTTC. It yields the protein CASSFQTSGDNEQFF.

The chain combines TRBV10-3 with TRBJ2-1; 8 bases line up with TRBD2. CDR1 and CDR2 from the germline V gene are ENHRY and SYGVKD. V lost 11 bases to trimming and J lost 3 bases; unmatched junction nucleotides: 3. The CDR3 has 12 amino acids. CDR3 nucleotide sequence: TGTGCCTACGGGGGGGACTACAATGAGCAGTTCTTC. This encodes CAYGGDYNEQFF.

The gene calls are TRBV30 and TRBJ1-1; 7 bases match TRBD1. CDR1 and CDR2 (germline): GTSNPN, SVGIG (reference sequence). Germline trimming cut 2 bases from V and 11 bases from J; bases unmatched to any gene: 8. The CDR3 runs to 12 residues. DNA for the CDR3: TGTGCCTGGAGTAGGCAGGGGGAGAGCGCTTTCTTT. Encoded protein: CAWSRQGESAFF.

The chain carries TRBV11-3 and TRBJ2-2, with D uncertain. The length of the CDR3 is 12 residues. CDR1 and CDR2 from the germline V gene are SGHNT and YENEEA. Trimming removed 5 bases from V and 8 bases from J, with 9 bases in between. This CDR3 reads CASSRRRGELFF. The CDR3 nucleotides are TGTGCCAGCAGCCGGAGAAGAGGGGAGCTGTTTTTT. Looking up the rest from reference TRBV11-3 and TRBJ2-2 gives the full variable domain: EAGVVQSPRYKIIEKKQPVAFWCNPISGHNTLYWYLQNLGQGPELLIRYENEEAVDDSQLPKDRFSAERLKGVDSTLKIQPAELGDSAVYLCASSRRRGELFFGEGSRLTVL.

The gene calls are TRBV12-5 and TRBJ1-1; D not certain. This CDR3 is built from 12 residues. Trimming pared 8 bases from V and 4 bases from J, leaving 11 bases between. CDR1 is LGHNT, CDR2 FRNRAP, per germline. The CDR3 spells CASFAASTEAFF. In DNA, the CDR3 is TGTGCTAGTTTTGCGGCCAGCACTGAAGCTTTCTTT.

This clone has more than one count but fewer than ten. The chain combines TRBV4-1 with TRBJ1-1; D call uncertain. The V gene lost 0 bases and the J gene lost 5 bases, with 13 bases spanning the gap. Germline lookup yields CDR1 MGHRA and CDR2 YSYEKL. The CDR3 runs 15 residues. In DNA, the CDR3 is TGCGCCAGCAGCCAAGAAGCTAACCTAGGGACTGAAGCTTTCTTT. It is translated as CASSQEANLGTEAFF.

The chain has TRBV4-2 and TRBJ2-7; 9 nucleotides line up with TRBD1. V dropped 0 bases and J dropped 3; count of bases not matched to a gene: 9. Germline CDR1 and CDR2: LGHNA and YNFKEQ. There are 17 residues in the CDR3. Here the CDR3 DNA reads TGTGCCAGCAGCCAAGACCTTACGGACAGGGGCGACTACGAGCAGTACTTC. This codes for CASSQDLTDRGDYEQYF.

The V and J genes are TRBV11-2 and TRBJ1-1; D is possibly TRBD1 (5 bases). Trimming cost V 1 base and J 0 bases, with 12 bases left between them. The germline gives CDR1 SGHAT, CDR2 FQNNGV. The CDR3 has 16 residues. CDR3 loop: CASSLVLGPLNTEAFF. As DNA, the CDR3 is TGTGCCAGCAGCTTAGTTTTGGGACCCCTGAACACTGAAGCTTTCTTT.

The chain has TRBV28 and TRBJ1-5; the D gene is possibly TRBD1 (5 bases). The CDR3 runs 17 residues. Trimming cost V 3 bases and J 2 bases, with 17 bases left between them. The germline gives CDR1 MDHEN, CDR2 SYDVKM. As DNA, the CDR3 is TGTGCCAGCAGTTTCTTTGTTTCAACAGGCCGCAATCAGCCCCAGCATTTT. It translates to CASSFFVSTGRNQPQHF. The variable domain in full, completed from reference TRBV28 and TRBJ1-5, reads DVKVTQSSRYLVKRTGEKVFLECVQDMDHENMFWYRQDPGLGLRLIYFSYDVKMKEKGDIPEGYSVSREKKERFSLILESASTNQTSMYLCASSFFVSTGRNQPQHFGDGTRLSIL.

The V gene is TRBV4-2, the J gene TRBJ2-4; D unclear. The V end lost 1 base, the J end lost 1 base, and 8 bases lay between the germline ends. This CDR3 has 15 amino acids. Per the germline V gene, CDR1 is LGHNA and CDR2 is YNFKEQ. DNA of the CDR3: TGTGCCAGCAGCCAAGGTGGTAGGGCCAAAAACATTCAGTACTTC. It translates to CASSQGGRAKNIQYF.

Written as DNA, the CDR3 is TGTGCCAGCAGTCCACGGGGACAGTCCTACGAGCAGTACTTC. Its protein is CASSPRGQSYEQYF. V usage is TRBV27 and J usage is TRBJ2-7; 7 bases agree with TRBD1. Germline-derived CDR1 and CDR2 are MNHEY and SMNVEV (reference sequence). Trimming at V came to 5 bases and at J to 1 base, leaving 5 bases not matched to a gene. The CDR3 runs to 14 residues.

The V and J genes are TRBV6-6 and TRBJ1-2; D gene ambiguous. The germline V gene encodes CDR1 MNHNY and CDR2 SVGAGI (reference sequence). This CDR3 region has 12 residues. Trimming took 5 bases from V and 3 from J, leaving 7 bases between them. Here the CDR3 reads CASSTVDYGYTF. In nucleotides, the CDR3 is TGTGCCAGCAGTACAGTAGACTATGGCTACACCTTC.

The gene calls are TRBV19 and TRBJ2-1, with TRBD1 matching over 9 bases. There are 15 residues in the CDR3. After removal of 3 bases from V and 4 bases from J, the junction contained 4 bases not matched to a gene. Looked up from germline, CDR1 is LNHDA and CDR2 is SQIVND (reference sequence). The CDR3 bases are TGTGCCAGTAGTATGGGAGGGACAGGGTACAATGAGCAGTTCTTC. Protein: CASSMGGTGYNEQFF.

The rearrangement joins TRBV7-3 to TRBJ2-1, with 9 bases that match TRBD2. V shed 2 bases, J shed 6 bases, and the junction held 5 bases outside the gene matches. CDR1 SGHTA and CDR2 FQGTGA come from the germline V gene. CDR3 size: 15 residues. In DNA, the CDR3 is TGTGCCAGCAGCTTAGGGCTAGCGGGATCCAATGAGCAGTTCTTC. This translates into CASSLGLAGSNEQFF.

This clone was detected once. CDR3 DNA sequence: TGTGCCAGCAGTTTAAATAGGAATCAGCCCCAGCATTTT. Amino acids: CASSLNRNQPQHF. The J gene is TRBJ1-5, the V gene TRBV27, with D hard to call. CDR1 is MNHEY, CDR2 SMNVEV, per germline (reference sequence). CDR3 length equals 13 residues. V was shortened by 2 bases and J by 4 bases, with 6 bases between the two germline ends.

The sample holds many counts of this clone. V and J are TRBV9 and TRBJ1-6; D ambiguous. Germline-derived CDR1 and CDR2 are SGDLS and YYNGEE. V lost 0 bases and J 12 bases, leaving 13 bases between the germline ends. The CDR3 has 14 amino acids. The CDR3 spells CASSVASNDLPLHF. CDR3 DNA sequence: TGTGCCAGCAGCGTAGCCAGTAACGATTTACCCCTCCACTTT.